The present T cell receptor beta chain was sequenced within a study of blood T cell repertoires in COVID-19 (dated by TCRdb to the early 2020s). A note on the overall study: Collaborator samples came from the United States, Italy and Spain and covered acute and convalescent phases of COVID-19. The prospective study material was composed of cDNA or gDNA derived from T cells, B-cell-depleted T cells, or PBMCs. The dataset comprised deeply sampled blood TCRbeta repertoires from subjects exposed to, actively infected with, or recovered from COVID-19. The repertoires were made available in a free public database intended to serve as a resource for research on the immune response to SARS-CoV-2. The samples were drawn from the first 160 participants of the ongoing ImmuneRACE study and from 1,254 subjects provided by 6 global collaborators. A de-identified subject ID, COVID-19 status, age in years and sex were almost always included in the sample metadata. Where HLA class I and class II types were available, the types were taken from metadata supplied by the sample provider, not from assay-based typing.

Concerning this clone itself: Its antigen remains unidentified. No qualities accompany the bases; no much larger clone lies one base away.

TCRbeta CDR3 regions were amplified from genomic DNA using the immunoSEQ Assay, a bias-controlled multiplex PCR. The study's processing was this. Within the assay, amplification of reference gene primers was used to estimate how many nucleated cells each sample contained. To quantify the absolute abundance of each unique TCRbeta CDR3 rearrangement, sequence reads were collapsed and filtered. For each sample, productive Simpson clonality was calculated as the square root of Simpson's diversity index over productive rearrangements. TCRdb's version of the immuneACCESS table is confined to in-frame rearrangements and falls short of the full clone set. An unresolved V gene accounts for under half of the shortfall where checked; the remainder is of unknown origin. The V and J calls and the clone size are those of that table, but D and trimming were determined from the DNA. The sample table lists roughly 260,000 clones, approximately 90% of them with a count of one. 2% to 2.5% of the sample comes from the top ten.

The germline V gene (reference sequence) specifies MNHNY as CDR1 and SVGAGI as CDR2. The CDR3 starts with the cysteine, ends with the phenylalanine, and has 13 residues. The entry retains the CDR3 DNA only, 39 bases that are in frame from base 1. Trimming takes 10 bases from V and 5 bases from J, and the germline ends sit 16 bases apart. Paper-wide results and their limitations: Clinical and demographic metadata were provided uncurated, with the amount varying by source and participant.

Samples from volunteer blood donors who had recovered from COVID-19 were contributed by a second Seattle source. Whole blood was collected in K2EDTA tubes by collaborating institutions according to the institutions' own protocols. For TCRbeta analysis, collaborators shipped samples in one of three forms: frozen whole blood, isolated PBMCs, or DNA extracted from either of those sample types. Input material: peripheral blood. This TCR was recovered from a woman aged 40 to 50 who had recovered from COVID-19. The chain links TRBV6-6 with TRBJ2-3; TRBD2 is perhaps the D gene, given 6 matching bases. The DNA sequence is as follows: TGTGCCATCGGGAGCCCCTTGGGAGATACGCAGTATTTT. The resulting protein is CAIGSPLGDTQYF.